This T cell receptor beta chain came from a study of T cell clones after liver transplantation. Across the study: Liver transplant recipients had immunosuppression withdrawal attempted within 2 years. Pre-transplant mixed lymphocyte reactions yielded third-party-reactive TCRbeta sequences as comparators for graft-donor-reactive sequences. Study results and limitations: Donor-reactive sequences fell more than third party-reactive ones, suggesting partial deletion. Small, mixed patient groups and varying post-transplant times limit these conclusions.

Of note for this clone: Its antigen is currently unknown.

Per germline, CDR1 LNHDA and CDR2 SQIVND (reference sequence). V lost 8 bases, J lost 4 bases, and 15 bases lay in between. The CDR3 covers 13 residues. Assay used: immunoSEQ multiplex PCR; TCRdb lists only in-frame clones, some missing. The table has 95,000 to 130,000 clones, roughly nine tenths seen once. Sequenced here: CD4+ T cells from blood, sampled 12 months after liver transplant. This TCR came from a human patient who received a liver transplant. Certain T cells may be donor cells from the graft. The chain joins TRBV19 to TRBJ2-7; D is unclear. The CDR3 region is CASSPARDYEQYF. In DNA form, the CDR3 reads TGTGCCAGTTCCCCCGCGAGAGATTACGAGCAGTACTTC.